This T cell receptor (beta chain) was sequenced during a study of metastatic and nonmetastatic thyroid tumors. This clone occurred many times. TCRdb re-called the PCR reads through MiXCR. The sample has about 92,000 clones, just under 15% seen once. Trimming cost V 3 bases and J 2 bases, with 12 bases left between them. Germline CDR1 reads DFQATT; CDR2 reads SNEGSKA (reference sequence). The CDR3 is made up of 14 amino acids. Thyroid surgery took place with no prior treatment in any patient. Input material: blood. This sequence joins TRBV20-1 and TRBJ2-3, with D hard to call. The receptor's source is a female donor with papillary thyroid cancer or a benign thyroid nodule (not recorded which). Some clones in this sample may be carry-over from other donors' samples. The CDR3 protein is CSASHLHDTDTQYF. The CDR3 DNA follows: TGCAGTGCTAGTCACTTACACGACACAGATACGCAGTATTTT.